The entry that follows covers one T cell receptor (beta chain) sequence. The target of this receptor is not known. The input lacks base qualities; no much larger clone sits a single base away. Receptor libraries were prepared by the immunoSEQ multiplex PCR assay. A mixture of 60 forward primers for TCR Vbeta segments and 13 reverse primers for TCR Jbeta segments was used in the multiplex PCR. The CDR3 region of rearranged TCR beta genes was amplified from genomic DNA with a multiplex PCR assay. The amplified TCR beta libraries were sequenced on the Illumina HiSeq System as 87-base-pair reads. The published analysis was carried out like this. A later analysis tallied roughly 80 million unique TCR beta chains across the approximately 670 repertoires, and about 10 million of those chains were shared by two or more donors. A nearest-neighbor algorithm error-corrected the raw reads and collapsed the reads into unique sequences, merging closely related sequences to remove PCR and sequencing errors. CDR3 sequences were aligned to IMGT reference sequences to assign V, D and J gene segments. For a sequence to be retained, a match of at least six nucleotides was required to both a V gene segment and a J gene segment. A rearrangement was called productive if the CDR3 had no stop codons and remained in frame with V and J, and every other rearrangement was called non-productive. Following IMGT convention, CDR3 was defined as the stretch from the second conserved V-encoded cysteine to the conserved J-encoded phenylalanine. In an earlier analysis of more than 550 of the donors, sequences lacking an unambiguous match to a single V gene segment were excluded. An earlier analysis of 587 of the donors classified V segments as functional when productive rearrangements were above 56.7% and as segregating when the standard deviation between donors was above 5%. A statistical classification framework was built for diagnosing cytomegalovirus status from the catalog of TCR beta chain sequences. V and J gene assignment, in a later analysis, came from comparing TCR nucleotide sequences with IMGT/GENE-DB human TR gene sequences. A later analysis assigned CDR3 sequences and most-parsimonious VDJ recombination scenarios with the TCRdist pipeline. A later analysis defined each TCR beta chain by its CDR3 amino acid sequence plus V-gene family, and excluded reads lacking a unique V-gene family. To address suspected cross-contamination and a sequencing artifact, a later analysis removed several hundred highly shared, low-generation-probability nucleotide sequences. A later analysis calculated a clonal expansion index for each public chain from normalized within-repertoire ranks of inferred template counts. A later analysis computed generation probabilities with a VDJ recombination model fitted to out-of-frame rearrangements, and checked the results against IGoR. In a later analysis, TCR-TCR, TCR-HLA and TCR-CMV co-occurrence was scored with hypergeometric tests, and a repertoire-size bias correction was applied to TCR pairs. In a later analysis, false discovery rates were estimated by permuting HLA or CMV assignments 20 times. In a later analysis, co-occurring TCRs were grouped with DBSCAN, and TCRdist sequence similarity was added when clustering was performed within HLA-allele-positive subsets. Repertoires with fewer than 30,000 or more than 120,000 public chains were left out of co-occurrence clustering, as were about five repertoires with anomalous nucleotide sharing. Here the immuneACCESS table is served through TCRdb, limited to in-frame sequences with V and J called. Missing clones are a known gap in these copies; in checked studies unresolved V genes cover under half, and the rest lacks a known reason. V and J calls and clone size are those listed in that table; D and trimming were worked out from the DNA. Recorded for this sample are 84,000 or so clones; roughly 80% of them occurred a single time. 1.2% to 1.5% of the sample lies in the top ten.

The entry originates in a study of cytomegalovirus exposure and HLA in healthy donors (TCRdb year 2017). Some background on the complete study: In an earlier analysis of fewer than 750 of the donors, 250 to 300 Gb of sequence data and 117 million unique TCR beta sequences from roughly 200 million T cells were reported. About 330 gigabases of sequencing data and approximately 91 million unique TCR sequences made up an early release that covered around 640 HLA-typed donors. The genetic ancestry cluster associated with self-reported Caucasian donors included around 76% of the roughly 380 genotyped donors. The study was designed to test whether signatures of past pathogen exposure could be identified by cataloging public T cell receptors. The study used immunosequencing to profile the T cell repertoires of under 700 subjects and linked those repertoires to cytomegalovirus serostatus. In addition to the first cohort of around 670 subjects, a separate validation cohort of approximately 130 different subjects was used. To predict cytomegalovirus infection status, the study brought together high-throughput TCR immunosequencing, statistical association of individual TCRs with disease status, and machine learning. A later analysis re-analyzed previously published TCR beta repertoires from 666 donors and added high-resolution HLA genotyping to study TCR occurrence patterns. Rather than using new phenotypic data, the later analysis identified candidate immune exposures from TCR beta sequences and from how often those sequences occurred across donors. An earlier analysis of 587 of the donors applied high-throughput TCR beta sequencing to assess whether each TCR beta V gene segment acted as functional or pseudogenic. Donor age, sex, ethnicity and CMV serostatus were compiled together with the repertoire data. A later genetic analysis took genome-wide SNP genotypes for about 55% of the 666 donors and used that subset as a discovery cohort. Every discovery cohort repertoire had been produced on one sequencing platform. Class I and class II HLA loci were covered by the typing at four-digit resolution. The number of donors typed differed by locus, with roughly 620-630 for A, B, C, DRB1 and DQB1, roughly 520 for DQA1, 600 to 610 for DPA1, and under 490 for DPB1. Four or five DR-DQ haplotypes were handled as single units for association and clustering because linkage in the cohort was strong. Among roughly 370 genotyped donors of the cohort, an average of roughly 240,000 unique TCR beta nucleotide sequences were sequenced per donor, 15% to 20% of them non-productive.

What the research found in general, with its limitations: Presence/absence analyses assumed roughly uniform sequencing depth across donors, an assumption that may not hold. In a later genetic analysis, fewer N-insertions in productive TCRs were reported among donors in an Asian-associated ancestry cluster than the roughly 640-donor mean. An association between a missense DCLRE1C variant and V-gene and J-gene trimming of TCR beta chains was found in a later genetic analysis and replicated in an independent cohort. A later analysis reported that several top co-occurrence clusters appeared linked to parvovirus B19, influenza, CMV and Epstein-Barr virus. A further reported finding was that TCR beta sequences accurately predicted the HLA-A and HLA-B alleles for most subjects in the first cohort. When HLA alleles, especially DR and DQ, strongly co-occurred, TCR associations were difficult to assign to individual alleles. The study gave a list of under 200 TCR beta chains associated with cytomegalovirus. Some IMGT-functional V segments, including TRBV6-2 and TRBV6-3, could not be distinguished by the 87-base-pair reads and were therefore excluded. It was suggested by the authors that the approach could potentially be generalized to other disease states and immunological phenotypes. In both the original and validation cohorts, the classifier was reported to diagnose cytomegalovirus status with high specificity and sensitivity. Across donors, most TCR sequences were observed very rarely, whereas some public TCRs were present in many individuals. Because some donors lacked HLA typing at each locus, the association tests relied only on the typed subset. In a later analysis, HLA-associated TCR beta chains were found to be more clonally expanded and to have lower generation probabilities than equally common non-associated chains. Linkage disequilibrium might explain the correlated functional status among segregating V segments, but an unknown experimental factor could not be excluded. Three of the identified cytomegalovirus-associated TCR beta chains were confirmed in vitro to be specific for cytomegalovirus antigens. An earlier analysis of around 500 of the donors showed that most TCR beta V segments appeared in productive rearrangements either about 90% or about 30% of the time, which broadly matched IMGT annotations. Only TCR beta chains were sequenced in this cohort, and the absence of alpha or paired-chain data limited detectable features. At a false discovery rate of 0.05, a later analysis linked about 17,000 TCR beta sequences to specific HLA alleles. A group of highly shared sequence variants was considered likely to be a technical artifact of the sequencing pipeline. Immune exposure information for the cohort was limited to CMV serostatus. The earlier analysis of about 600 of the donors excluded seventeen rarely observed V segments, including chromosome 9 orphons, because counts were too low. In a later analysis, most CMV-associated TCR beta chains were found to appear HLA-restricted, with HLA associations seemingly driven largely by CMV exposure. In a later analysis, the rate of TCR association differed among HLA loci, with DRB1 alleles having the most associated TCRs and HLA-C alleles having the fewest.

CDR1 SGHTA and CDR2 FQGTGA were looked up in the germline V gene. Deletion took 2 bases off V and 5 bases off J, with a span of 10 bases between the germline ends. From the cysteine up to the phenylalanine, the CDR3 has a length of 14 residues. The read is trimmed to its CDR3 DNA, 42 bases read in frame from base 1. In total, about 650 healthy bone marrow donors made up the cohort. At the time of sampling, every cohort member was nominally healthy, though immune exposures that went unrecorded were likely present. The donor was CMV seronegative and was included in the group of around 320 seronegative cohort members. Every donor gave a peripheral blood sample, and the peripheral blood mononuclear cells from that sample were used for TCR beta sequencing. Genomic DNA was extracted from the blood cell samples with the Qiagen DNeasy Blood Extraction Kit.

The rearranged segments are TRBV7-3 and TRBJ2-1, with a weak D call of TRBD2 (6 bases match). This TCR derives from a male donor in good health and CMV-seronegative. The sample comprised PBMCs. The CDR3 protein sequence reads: CASSLAGRHNEQFF. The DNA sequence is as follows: TGTGCCAGCAGCTTAGCGGGGCGGCACAATGAGCAGTTCTTC. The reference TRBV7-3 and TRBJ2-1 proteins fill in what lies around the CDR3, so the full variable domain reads GAGVSQTPSNKVTEKGKYVELRCDPISGHTALYWYRQSLGQGPEFLIYFQGTGAADDSGLPNDRFFAVRPEGSVSTLKIQRTERGDSAVYLCASSLAGRHNEQFFGPGTRLTVL.